The rows below give T cell receptor beta chains drawn from one sample of a study of blood T cell repertoires in COVID-19. Using immunoSEQ multiplex PCR, the repertoire was profiled, and TCRdb retains in-frame clones only, with some absent. This sample has tens of thousands of clones; 75% to 85% occur once, and the top ten carry more than 20%. The sequenced material came from peripheral blood. These TCRs come from a human donor in a cohort sampled during active COVID-19. Both conserved end residues are part of each CDR3. Each record gives: V gene, D gene, J gene, clone size, CDR3 DNA, CDR3 protein. The D gene is left open where the match is weak. The size field is filled for only some rows; it gives once, few, many or a size class.

V: TRBV3-1/TRBV3-2; D: TRBD2; J: TRBJ2-7; size: .; DNA: TGTGCCAGCAGCCGGAGAAGGACTAGCGACGAGCAGTACTTC; CDR3: CASSRRRTSDEQYF
V: TRBV7-6; D: .; J: TRBJ1-6; size: .; DNA: TGTGCCAGCGTCGAGGAGTTAGGTTCACCCCTCCACTTT; CDR3: CASVEELGSPLHF
V: TRBV2; D: .; J: TRBJ1-3; size: .; DNA: TGTGCCAGCACCAAGGGAGGGCCAGGTTACTCTGGAAACACCATATATTTT; CDR3: CASTKGGPGYSGNTIYF
V: TRBV29-1; D: .; J: TRBJ2-2; size: few; DNA: TGCAGCGTTGTGGTGGGAGAAAACACCGGGGAGCTGTTTTTT; CDR3: CSVVVGENTGELFF
V: TRBV10-2; D: TRBD2; J: TRBJ2-1; size: .; DNA: TGCGCCAGCAGTGATAGCGGGAGTGATTACAATGAGCAGTTCTTC; CDR3: CASSDSGSDYNEQFF
V: TRBV4-1; D: .; J: TRBJ1-5; size: .; DNA: TGCGCCAGCAGCCAGTATCCAGGGTTCCTCAATCAGCCCCAGCATTTT; CDR3: CASSQYPGFLNQPQHF
V: TRBV5-6; D: TRBD2; J: TRBJ2-3; size: .; DNA: TGTGCCAGCCCGGCTAGCGGAGGGAAATGCACAGATACGCAGTATTTT; CDR3: CASPASGGKCTDTQYF
V: TRBV5-1; D: .; J: TRBJ2-1; size: once; DNA: TGCGCCAGCAGCTTGGCCTCTAGCGTGTCCTACAATGAGCAGTTCTTC; CDR3: CASSLASSVSYNEQFF
V: TRBV15; D: TRBD2; J: TRBJ2-5; size: .; DNA: TGTGCCACCAGCGCCCGACTAGCGGGAGGGGAGACCCAGTACTTC; CDR3: CATSARLAGGETQYF
V: TRBV12-3/TRBV12-4; D: TRBD1; J: TRBJ2-1; size: .; DNA: TGTGCCAGCAGTTTTACCCGGGACAGTTCTCAGTTCTTC; CDR3: CASSFTRDSSQFF
V: TRBV18; D: TRBD2; J: TRBJ2-5; size: .; DNA: TGTGCCAGCTCACCAGAAGGACTAGGAGCGGGAGAGACCCAGTACTTC; CDR3: CASSPEGLGAGETQYF
V: TRBV5-8; D: .; J: TRBJ1-5; size: .; DNA: TGTGCCAGCAGCTTGGTTCCCCGGTTTTATAATAGTCATCAGCCCCAGCATTTT; CDR3: CASSLVPRFYNSHQPQHF
V: TRBV28; D: .; J: TRBJ1-2; size: .; DNA: TGTGCCAGCAGTTTCGGGGATAGGGTTGGCTACACCTTC; CDR3: CASSFGDRVGYTF
V: TRBV18; D: TRBD1; J: TRBJ2-5; size: .; DNA: TGTGCCAGCTCACTGAACAGGGGCGGCGAGACCCAGTACTTC; CDR3: CASSLNRGGETQYF
V: TRBV5-8; D: TRBD2; J: TRBJ2-1; size: once; DNA: TGTGCCAGCAGCCAAGCGAGCGGGGAGGGTAGGGAGTTCTTC; CDR3: CASSQASGEGREFF
V: TRBV28; D: TRBD2; J: TRBJ2-2; size: .; DNA: TGTGCCAGCAACAGTGGGGGGGTGGACACCGGGGAGCTGTTTTTT; CDR3: CASNSGGVDTGELFF
V: TRBV18; D: TRBD2; J: TRBJ2-5; size: .; DNA: TGTGCCAGCTCCCCGACCCCCAGCGGGAGAGTATTGGAGACCCAGTACTTC; CDR3: CASSPTPSGRVLETQYF
V: TRBV19; D: .; J: TRBJ2-7; size: many; DNA: TGTGCCAGTAGTAACCTCGGACGGAGGACCCCCTACGAGCAGTACTTC; CDR3: CASSNLGRRTPYEQYF
V: TRBV7-2; D: .; J: TRBJ2-7; size: .; DNA: TGTGCCAGCAGCTTAGCTCCAGAATACGAGCAGTACTTC; CDR3: CASSLAPEYEQYF
V: TRBV5-8; D: TRBD2; J: TRBJ2-3; size: .; DNA: TGTGCCAGCAGCCCCATTGGGACTAGCGACACAGATACGCAGTATTTT; CDR3: CASSPIGTSDTDTQYF
V: TRBV5-4; D: TRBD2; J: TRBJ2-5; size: .; DNA: TGTGCCAGCAGCTTGAACGGGGGGAAGGAGACCCAGTACTTC; CDR3: CASSLNGGKETQYF
V: TRBV3-1/TRBV3-2; D: TRBD2; J: TRBJ2-5; size: .; DNA: TGTGCCAGCAGCCAAGTTAGCGGGAGCGGGGAGACCCAGTACTTC; CDR3: CASSQVSGSGETQYF
V: TRBV5-8; D: .; J: TRBJ2-1; size: .; DNA: TGTGCCAGCAGCTTGGAAACAGGAGACCTCGACGATGAGCAGTTCTTC; CDR3: CASSLETGDLDDEQFF
V: TRBV3-1/TRBV3-2; D: TRBD1; J: TRBJ2-7; size: .; DNA: TGTGCCAGCAGCCGGACAGGGGGCAAGGACGAGCAGTACTTC; CDR3: CASSRTGGKDEQYF
V: TRBV7-8; D: .; J: TRBJ1-1; size: few; DNA: TGTGCCAGCAGCCCAGCCGAGGAGAACACTGAAGCTTTCTTT; CDR3: CASSPAEENTEAFF
V: TRBV7-6; D: .; J: TRBJ2-7; size: once; DNA: TGTGCCAGCAGCTTAGGACAGGACTACGAGCAGTACTTC; CDR3: CASSLGQDYEQYF
V: TRBV7-9; D: .; J: TRBJ1-1; size: .; DNA: TGTGCCAGCAGCTTAAGGGGGGGTGACACTGAAGCTTTCTTT; CDR3: CASSLRGGDTEAFF
V: TRBV7-9; D: TRBD2; J: TRBJ2-5; size: .; DNA: TGTGCCAGCAGCCCTAAATCCCGACTAGCGGAGACCCAGTACTTC; CDR3: CASSPKSRLAETQYF
V: TRBV10-3; D: TRBD2; J: TRBJ2-3; size: .; DNA: TGTGCCATCAGTGACCAGAGGGGGACGACTAGCGGGAGGGGAGATACGCAGTATTTT; CDR3: CAISDQRGTTSGRGDTQYF
V: TRBV11-2; D: .; J: TRBJ1-2; size: .; DNA: TGTGCCAGCAGCTTAGCGAGACAGGCTAACTATGGCTACACCTTC; CDR3: CASSLARQANYGYTF
V: TRBV4-2; D: TRBD2; J: TRBJ2-1; size: .; DNA: TGTGCCAGCAGCCAAGTAGTAGCGGGGGGTGAGCAGTTCTTC; CDR3: CASSQVVAGGEQFF
V: TRBV4-2; D: .; J: TRBJ1-1; size: many; DNA: TGTGCCAGCAGCCAAGGGGAGGGACGGCTCGCCACTGAAGCTTTCTTT; CDR3: CASSQGEGRLATEAFF
V: TRBV11-1; D: TRBD2; J: TRBJ2-1; size: once; DNA: TGTGCCAGCAGCTGGACTAGCGGGAGTAGTGATGATGAGCAGTTCTTC; CDR3: CASSWTSGSSDDEQFF
V: TRBV21-1; D: .; J: TRBJ2-2; size: .; DNA: TGTGCCAGCAGCAAAGCTCCTAGCAACCCCACCGGGGAGCTGTTTTTT; CDR3: CASSKAPSNPTGELFF
V: TRBV15; D: .; J: TRBJ1-2; size: few; DNA: TGTGCCACCAGCAGAGGAATGGGGGCAAACTATGGCTACACCTTC; CDR3: CATSRGMGANYGYTF